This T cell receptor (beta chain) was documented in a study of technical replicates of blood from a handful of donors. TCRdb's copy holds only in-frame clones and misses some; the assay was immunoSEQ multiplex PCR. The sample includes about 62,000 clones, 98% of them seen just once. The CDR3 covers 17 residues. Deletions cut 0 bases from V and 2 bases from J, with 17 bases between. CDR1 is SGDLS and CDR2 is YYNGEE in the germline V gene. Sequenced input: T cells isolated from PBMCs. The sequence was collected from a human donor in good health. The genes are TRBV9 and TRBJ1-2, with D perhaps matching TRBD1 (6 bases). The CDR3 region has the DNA TGTGCCAGCAGCGTAGAGGGGGTGCCCGAAACCAACTATGGCTACACCTTC. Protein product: CASSVEGVPETNYGYTF.